This T cell receptor beta chain was observed in a study of cytotoxic CD8 clonotypes in ibrutinib-treated CLL. Study-level background: Roughly 10 relapsed/refractory, around 14 treatment-naive; around 18 IGHV unmutated. Study outcomes and limitations: T-cell clonality at baseline went above that of age-matched healthy donors and rose and fell with circulating CD8+ T-cell counts. Public clonotypes, found uncommonly, either contracted or stayed stable on treatment.

Libraries were prepared by immunoSEQ multiplex PCR; TCRdb keeps only in-frame clonotypes and omits some of them. Among about 56,000 clones listed, 50% to 70% were seen once. The V gene end was trimmed by 7 bases and the J gene end by 6 bases; junction bases not matched to a gene: 4. The CDR3 covers 13 residues. Germline V lookup: CDR1 MNHEY, CDR2 SVGAGI. As to this clone: Its antigen is as yet unknown.

Extraction of roughly 1.8 micrograms of genomic DNA from cryopreserved PBMCs supplied material for TCR beta libraries. V usage is TRBV6-5 and J usage is TRBJ1-2; TRBD1 agrees at 11 bases. This TCR came from a human donor with chronic lymphocytic leukemia. Sequencing used PBMCs, obtained after 24 months of ibrutinib treatment. CDR3 DNA sequence: TGTGCCAGCATCCAGGACAGGGGGCATGGCTACACCTTC. This codes for CASIQDRGHGYTF.